These T cell receptor beta chains were read from a single sample in a study of cytotoxic CD8 clonotypes in ibrutinib-treated CLL. Assay used: immunoSEQ multiplex PCR; TCRdb lists only in-frame clones, some missing. The profile shows some 150,000 clones, around 77% of them singletons. This specimen consisted of PBMCs, obtained after 12 months of ibrutinib treatment. These receptors were taken from a human donor with chronic lymphocytic leukemia. Both conserved end residues are part of each CDR3. D genes are given only for firm matches.

d_gene,len,v_gene,CDR3aa
.,14,TRBV7-3,CASSLMIGEDTQYF
.,15,TRBV25-1,CASSEAGPRYNEQFF
TRBD2,16,TRBV18,CASSPGTSGTFGEQYF
TRBD2,13,TRBV11-3,CASGTSGVYEQYF
TRBD2,18,TRBV15,CATSRDLGRGVRSDTQYF
TRBD1,14,TRBV18,CASSPQGQGTGYTF
TRBD2,15,TRBV6-1,CASSASSGYTDTQYF
TRBD1,15,TRBV28,CASSSPQGQGGGYTF
.,11,TRBV6-5,CASSIGYEQYF
.,15,TRBV2,CASSEITSFTGELFF
.,15,TRBV6-5,CASSYAWDGAYEQYF
TRBD2,19,TRBV18,CASSPPLAGARPGGNIQYF
.,12,TRBV5-6,CASSLAEGTQYF
.,13,TRBV28,CASSLSIGYTIYF
.,13,TRBV6-5,CASSSPTAYEQFF
.,15,TRBV9,CASTWGPGSDYGYTF
.,12,TRBV7-9,CASSLPRTDQYF
TRBD1,16,TRBV28,CASSPQDRRLTDTQYF
.,17,TRBV6-4,CASSVSPEPSNTGELFF
.,14,TRBV7-3,CASSLTKAGSGYTF
.,14,TRBV18,CASSPGSSGNTIYF
.,11,TRBV20-1,CSASTYTEAFF
.,12,TRBV2,CASSIANYGYTF